The 21 T cell receptor beta chains in this list originate from one sample, sequenced in a study of blood T cell repertoires in COVID-19. Clones were sequenced by immunoSEQ multiplex PCR, and TCRdb holds only the in-frame ones, with some missing. The repertoire holds about 33,000 clones, over 90% seen once, with approximately 11% in the top ten. Sequencing was performed on peripheral blood. These receptors were collected from a human donor in a cohort sampled during active COVID-19.

V and J are TRBV15 and TRBJ2-7; 10 nucleotides match TRBD2. Trimming at V came to 1 base and at J to 2 bases, leaving 8 bases not matched to a gene. This CDR3 has 17 amino acids. From germline, CDR1 is LNHNV and CDR2 YYDKDF (reference sequence). This CDR3 reads CATSRVEREGVPYEQYF. Here the CDR3 DNA reads TGTGCCACCAGCAGAGTCGAGCGGGAGGGAGTCCCCTACGAGCAGTACTTC.

This chain uses TRBV7-9 with TRBJ2-3, with a weak D call TRBD1 (6 bases). Trimming removed 4 bases at V and 4 bases at J, with 18 bases between. The CDR3 extends over 16 amino acids. Germline V gene lookup returns CDR1 SEHNR and CDR2 FQNEAQ (reference sequence). The CDR3 loop reads CASSSSQGSSADTQYF. The CDR3 nucleotides are TGTGCCAGCAGCTCTTCACAGGGATCGTCGGCAGATACGCAGTATTTT.

The chain carries TRBV15 and TRBJ1-6; TRBD1 aligns across 9 bases. Germline assignment: CDR1 LNHNV and CDR2 YYDKDF (reference sequence). This CDR3 has 13 residues. V was pared by 3 bases and J by 9 bases, with 0 bases of the junction left unmatched. Here the CDR3 DNA reads TGTGCCACCAGCAGGACAGGGGGTTCACCCCTCCACTTT. This encodes CATSRTGGSPLHF.

This rearrangement joins TRBV4-3 to TRBJ1-1, with D unresolved. Germline V gene data show CDR1 as LGHNA and CDR2 as YSLEER. The CDR3 is 15 amino acids. V shed 0 bases and J shed 3 bases, with 11 bases lying between them. CDR3 DNA: TGCGCCAGCAGCCAAGATAAGGCGGGAGACACTGAAGCTTTCTTT. As protein: CASSQDKAGDTEAFF.

This sequence joins TRBV9 and TRBJ2-3; 9 positions agree with TRBD2. The germline V gene has CDR1 SGDLS and CDR2 YYNGEE. This CDR3 spans 19 amino acids. V was clipped by 0 bases and J by 0 bases; unmatched bases: 11. CDR3 nucleotide sequence: TGTGCCAGCAGCGTAGGGGGCGGGAGGGTCGGATTCAGCACAGATACGCAGTATTTT. This translates into CASSVGGGRVGFSTDTQYF.

The genes are TRBV10-1 and TRBJ2-7; 7 nucleotides agree with TRBD2. CDR3 length: 16 residues. The germline gives CDR1 WNHNN, CDR2 SYGVQD (reference sequence). J gave up 2 bases and V 0 bases, and 7 bases lay outside the gene matches. The CDR3 DNA sequence: TGCGCCAGCAGTGAGTCGGGAGCGGGACTGACCTACGAGCAGTACTTC. It yields the protein CASSESGAGLTYEQYF.

The chain carries TRBV7-2 and TRBJ2-1, with TRBD2 matching 9 bases. CDR1 is SGHTA, CDR2 FQGNSA, per germline. The CDR3 covers 15 residues. The J segment lost 6 bases and the V segment lost 6 bases, leaving 9 bases of the junction unmatched. The CDR3 protein is CASSPQGGGGNEQFF. The CDR3 region has the DNA TGTGCCAGCAGTCCTCAGGGCGGGGGGGGCAATGAGCAGTTCTTC.

This clone was seen just once. The chain employs TRBV11-2 and TRBJ1-2; D is unresolved. Per germline, CDR1 SGHAT and CDR2 FQNNGV. V gave up 4 bases and J gave up 7 bases, with 10 bases separating them. CDR3 length: 12 amino acids. The DNA for the CDR3 is TGTGCCAGCAGCTGGGAGCGGTCTGGCTACACCTTC. This gives the protein CASSWERSGYTF. Full variable domain (missing parts from reference TRBV11-2 and TRBJ1-2): EAGVAQSPRYKIIEKRQSVAFWCNPISGHATLYWYQQILGQGPKLLIQFQNNGVVDDSQLPKDRFSAERLKGVDSTLKIQPAKLEDSAVYLCASSWERSGYTFGSGTRLTVV.

The chain joins TRBV18 to TRBJ1-5, with D tentatively TRBD1 (6 bases). V lost 5 bases, J lost 1 base, and 9 bases lay in between. This CDR3 has 14 residues. Germline values: CDR1 KGHSH, CDR2 LQKENI. DNA for the CDR3: TGTGCCAGCTCAGAACAGGGCAGCAATCAGCCCCAGCATTTT. This codes for CASSEQGSNQPQHF.

The chain joins TRBV29-1 to TRBJ2-3; 9 positions match TRBD2. The junction had 13 bases not matched to a gene; V was cut back by 6 bases and J by 0 bases. The CDR3 loop spans 17 amino acids. The germline CDR1 and CDR2 sequences are SQVTM and ANQGSEA. The CDR3 DNA reads TGCAGCGTCGACGCGATAAGCGGGAGGCCTAGCACAGATACGCAGTATTTT. It translates to CSVDAISGRPSTDTQYF.

The genes are TRBV5-1 and TRBJ2-2; D might be TRBD1 (5 bases). The CDR3 runs to 14 residues. Trimming stripped 5 bases from V and 6 bases from J, with 14 bases between. The germline V gene encodes CDR1 SGHRS and CDR2 YFSETQ. CDR3 protein: CASRLRTRAGELFF. The CDR3 DNA sequence: TGCGCCAGCAGATTACGGACAAGGGCCGGGGAGCTGTTTTTT.

The chain has TRBV2 and TRBJ2-7; 7 nucleotides line up with TRBD2. CDR1 is SNHLY, CDR2 FYNNEI, per germline. This CDR3 is built from 13 residues. V shed 6 bases, J shed 3 bases, and the junction held 5 bases outside the gene matches. CDR3 sequence: CASSLAADYEQYF. The CDR3 region has the DNA TGTGCCAGCAGCCTAGCGGCAGACTACGAGCAGTACTTC.

The chain recombines TRBV29-1 with TRBJ2-3; 7 nucleotides match TRBD2. This CDR3 contains 15 residues. Germline CDR1 and CDR2: SQVTM and ANQGSEA. Trimming removed 6 bases from V and 0 bases from J; junction bases left unmatched: 9. The CDR3 is CSVRKPSGSTDTQYF. For the CDR3, the DNA is TGCAGCGTGCGAAAACCTAGCGGAAGCACAGATACGCAGTATTTT.

This chain links TRBV5-5 with TRBJ2-7; no definite D call. The CDR3 spans 11 residues. V lost 3 bases and J 3 bases, leaving 4 bases between the germline ends. The germline CDR1 and CDR2 sequences are SGHKS and YYEKEE (reference sequence). The CDR3 region has the DNA TGTGCCAGCAGCTCGGTCTACGAGCAGTACTTC. Amino acid sequence: CASSSVYEQYF.

The V call is TRBV9, the J call TRBJ2-1; TRBD2 matches at 7 bases. Trimming took 3 bases from V and 5 from J; bases not matched to a gene: 5. The CDR3 covers 14 residues. CDR1 and CDR2 from the germline V gene are SGDLS and YYNGEE. As DNA, the CDR3 is TGTGCCAGCAGCGGACCGGGGGGTCACAATGAGCAGTTCTTC. Residues: CASSGPGGHNEQFF. Based on the CDR3 plus reference TRBV9 and TRBJ2-1, the full variable domain is DSGVTQTPKHLITATGQRVTLRCSPRSGDLSVYWYQQSLDQGLQFLIQYYNGEERAKGNILERFSAQQFPDLHSELNLSSLELGDSALYFCASSGPGGHNEQFFGPGTRLTVL.

The V gene is TRBV4-1, the J gene TRBJ1-5, with 7 bases lining up with TRBD1. Germline V CDR1 and CDR2: MGHRA, YSYEKL. Trimming cost V 8 bases and J 0 bases; bases outside gene matches: 1. The CDR3 is 13 amino acids. The CDR3 nucleotides are TGCGCCAGCGGGACAGATAGCAATCAGCCCCAGCATTTT. Translating gives CASGTDSNQPQHF.

The rearrangement joins TRBV27 to TRBJ2-1; possibly TRBD1 for D (7 bases). Germline lookup yields CDR1 MNHEY and CDR2 SMNVEV (reference sequence). The CDR3 loop spans 17 amino acids. Trimming took off 5 bases at V and 7 bases at J, with 24 bases between the two ends. The CDR3 reads CASSPDLRQGGGNEQFF. CDR3 bases: TGTGCCAGCAGTCCAGACCTAAGACAGGGAGGTGGGAATGAGCAGTTCTTC.

This chain joins TRBV15 and TRBJ2-1; D uncertain. Germline V gene data show CDR1 as LNHNV and CDR2 as YYDKDF (reference sequence). V dropped 0 bases and J dropped 0 bases, with 6 bases sitting between them. The CDR3 runs to 15 residues. The CDR3 here is CATSRDANSYNEQFF. The CDR3, as DNA: TGTGCCACCAGCAGAGACGCTAACTCCTACAATGAGCAGTTCTTC.

The J gene is TRBJ1-6, the V gene TRBV4-1; maybe TRBD1 (5 bases). V was trimmed by 2 bases and J by 4 bases, leaving 18 bases between them. Germline V gene lookup returns CDR1 MGHRA and CDR2 YSYEKL. The CDR3 extends over 18 amino acids. This CDR3 reads CASSQKYRPGLYNSPLHF. CDR3 sequence (DNA): TGCGCCAGCAGCCAAAAATACCGACCGGGACTGTATAATTCACCCCTCCACTTT.

The rearrangement joins TRBV5-6 to TRBJ2-2; D may be TRBD2 (6 bases). Germline V gene lookup returns CDR1 SGHDT and CDR2 YYEEEE. Trimming took 0 bases from V and 6 from J, leaving 15 bases between them. CDR3 length equals 16 residues. The CDR3 nucleotides read TGTGCCAGCAGCTTGGTCGGGAGTAGGTTAGCCGGGGAGCTGTTTTTT. Translated, it gives CASSLVGSRLAGELFF.

The rearrangement uses TRBV7-9 and TRBJ1-5; maybe TRBD1 (5 bases). The V gene's germline CDR1 is SEHNR and CDR2 FQNEAQ (reference sequence). CDR3 length: 16 amino acids. V lost 0 bases to trimming and J lost 0 bases, with 9 bases between them. CDR3 nucleotides: TGTGCCAGCAGCTTAGCGGCCGGGGGTAGCAATCAGCCCCAGCATTTT. Protein product: CASSLAAGGSNQPQHF.